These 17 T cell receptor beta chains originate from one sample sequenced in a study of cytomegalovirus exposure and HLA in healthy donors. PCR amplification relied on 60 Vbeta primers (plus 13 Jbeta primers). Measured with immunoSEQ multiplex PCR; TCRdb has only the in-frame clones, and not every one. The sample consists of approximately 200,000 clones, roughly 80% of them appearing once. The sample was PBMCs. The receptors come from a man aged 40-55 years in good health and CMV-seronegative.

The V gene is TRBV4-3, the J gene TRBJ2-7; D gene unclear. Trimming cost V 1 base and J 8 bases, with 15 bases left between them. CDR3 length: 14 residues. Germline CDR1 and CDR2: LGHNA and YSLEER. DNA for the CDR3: TGCGCCAGCAGCCAAGTTGGTGCAAAGAACAAGCAGTACTTC. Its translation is CASSQVGAKNKQYF.

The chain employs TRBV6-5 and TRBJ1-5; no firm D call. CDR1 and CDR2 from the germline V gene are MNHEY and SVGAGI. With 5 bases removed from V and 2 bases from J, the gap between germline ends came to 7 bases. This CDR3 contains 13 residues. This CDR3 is CASSPIGNQPQHF. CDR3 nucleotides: TGTGCCAGCAGTCCCATAGGCAATCAGCCCCAGCATTTT.

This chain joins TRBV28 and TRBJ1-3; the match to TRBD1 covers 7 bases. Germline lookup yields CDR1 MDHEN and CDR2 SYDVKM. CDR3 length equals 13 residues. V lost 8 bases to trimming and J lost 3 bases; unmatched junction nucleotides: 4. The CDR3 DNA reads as TGTGCCAGCCGTAGGACAGGTGGAAACACCATATATTTT. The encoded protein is CASRRTGGNTIYF.

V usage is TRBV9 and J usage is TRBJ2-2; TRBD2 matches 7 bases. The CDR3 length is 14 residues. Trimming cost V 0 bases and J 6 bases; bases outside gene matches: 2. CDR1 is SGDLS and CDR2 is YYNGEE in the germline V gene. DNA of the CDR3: TGTGCCAGCAGCGTAGGCGGGAGCGCCGGGGAGCTGTTTTTT. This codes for CASSVGGSAGELFF.

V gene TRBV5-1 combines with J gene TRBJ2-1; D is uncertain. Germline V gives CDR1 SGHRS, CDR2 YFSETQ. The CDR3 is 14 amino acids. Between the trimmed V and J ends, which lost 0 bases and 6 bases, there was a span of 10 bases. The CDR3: CASSLDTTSNEQFF. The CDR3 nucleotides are TGCGCCAGCAGCTTGGATACTACCAGCAATGAGCAGTTCTTC. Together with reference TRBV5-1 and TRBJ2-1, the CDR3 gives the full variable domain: KAGVTQTPRYLIKTRGQQVTLSCSPISGHRSVSWYQQTPGQGLQFLFEYFSETQRNKGNFPGRFSGRQFSNSRSEMNVSTLELGDSALYLCASSLDTTSNEQFFGPGTRLTVL.

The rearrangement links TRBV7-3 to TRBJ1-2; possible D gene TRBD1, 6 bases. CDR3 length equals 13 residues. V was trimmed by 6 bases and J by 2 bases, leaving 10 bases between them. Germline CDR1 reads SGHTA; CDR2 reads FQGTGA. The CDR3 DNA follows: TGTGCCAGCAGTCCCGACAGGAACTATGGCTACACCTTC. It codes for CASSPDRNYGYTF.

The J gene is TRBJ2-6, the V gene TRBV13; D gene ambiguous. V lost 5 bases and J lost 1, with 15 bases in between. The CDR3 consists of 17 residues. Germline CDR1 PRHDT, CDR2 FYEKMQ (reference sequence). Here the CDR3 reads CASSPLHRGSGANVLTF. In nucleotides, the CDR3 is TGTGCCAGCAGCCCTCTCCACCGCGGATCTGGGGCCAACGTCCTGACTTTC.

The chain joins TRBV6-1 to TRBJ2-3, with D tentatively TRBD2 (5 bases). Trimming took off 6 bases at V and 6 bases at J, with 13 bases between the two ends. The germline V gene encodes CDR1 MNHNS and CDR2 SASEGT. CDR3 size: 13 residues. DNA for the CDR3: TGTGCCAGCAGCCTCCGGGGTTGGGATACGCAGTATTTT. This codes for CASSLRGWDTQYF.

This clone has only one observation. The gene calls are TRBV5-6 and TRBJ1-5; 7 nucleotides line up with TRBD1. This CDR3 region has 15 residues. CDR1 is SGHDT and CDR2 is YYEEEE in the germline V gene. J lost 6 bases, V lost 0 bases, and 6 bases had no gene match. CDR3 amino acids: CASSLGPGGFQPQHF. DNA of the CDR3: TGTGCCAGCAGCTTGGGTCCAGGGGGTTTTCAGCCCCAGCATTTT. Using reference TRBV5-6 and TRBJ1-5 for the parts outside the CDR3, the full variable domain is DAGVTQSPTHLIKTRGQQVTLRCSPKSGHDTVSWYQQALGQGPQFIFQYYEEEERQRGNFPDRFSGHQFPNYSSELNVNALLLGDSALYLCASSLGPGGFQPQHFGDGTRLSIL.

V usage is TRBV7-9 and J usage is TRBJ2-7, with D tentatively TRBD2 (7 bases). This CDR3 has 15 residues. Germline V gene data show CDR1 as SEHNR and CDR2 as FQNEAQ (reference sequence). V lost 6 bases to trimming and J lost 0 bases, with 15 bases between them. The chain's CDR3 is CASRLGGGSSYEQYF. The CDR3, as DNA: TGTGCCAGCAGACTAGGGGGAGGGTCCTCCTACGAGCAGTACTTC.

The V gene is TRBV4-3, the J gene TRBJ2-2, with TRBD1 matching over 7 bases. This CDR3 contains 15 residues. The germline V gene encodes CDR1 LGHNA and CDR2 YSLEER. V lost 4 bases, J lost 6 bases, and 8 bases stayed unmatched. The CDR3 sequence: CASSLNRGFPGELFF. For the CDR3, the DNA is TGCGCCAGCAGCCTAAACAGGGGCTTCCCCGGGGAGCTGTTTTTT.

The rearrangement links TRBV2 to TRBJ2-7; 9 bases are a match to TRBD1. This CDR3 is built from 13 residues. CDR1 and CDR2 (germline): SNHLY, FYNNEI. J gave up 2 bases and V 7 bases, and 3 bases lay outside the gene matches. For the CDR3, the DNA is TGTGCCAGCACGGGACAGGGACCCTACGAGCAGTACTTC. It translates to CASTGQGPYEQYF.

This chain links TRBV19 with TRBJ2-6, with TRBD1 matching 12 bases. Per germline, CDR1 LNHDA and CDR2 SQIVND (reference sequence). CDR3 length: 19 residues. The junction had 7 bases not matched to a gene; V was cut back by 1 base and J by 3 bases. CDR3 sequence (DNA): TGTGCCAGTAGTATAGGCCCGGGACAGGGGGCCCGTGGGGCCAACGTCCTGACTTTC. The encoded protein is CASSIGPGQGARGANVLTF.

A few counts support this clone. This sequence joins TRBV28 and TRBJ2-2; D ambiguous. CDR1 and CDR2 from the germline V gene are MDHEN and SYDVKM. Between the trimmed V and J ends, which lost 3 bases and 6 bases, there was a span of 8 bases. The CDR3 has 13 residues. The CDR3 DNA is TGTGCCAGCAGTTTTAGGAGCCCCGGGGAGCTGTTTTTT. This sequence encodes CASSFRSPGELFF. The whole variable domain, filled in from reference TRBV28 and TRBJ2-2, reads DVKVTQSSRYLVKRTGEKVFLECVQDMDHENMFWYRQDPGLGLRLIYFSYDVKMKEKGDIPEGYSVSREKKERFSLILESASTNQTSMYLCASSFRSPGELFFGEGSRLTVL.

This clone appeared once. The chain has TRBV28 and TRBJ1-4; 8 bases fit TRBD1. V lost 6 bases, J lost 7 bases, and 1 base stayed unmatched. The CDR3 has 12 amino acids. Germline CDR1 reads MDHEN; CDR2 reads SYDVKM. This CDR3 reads CASRDRVEKLFF. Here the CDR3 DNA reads TGTGCCAGCAGGGACAGGGTTGAAAAACTGTTTTTT.

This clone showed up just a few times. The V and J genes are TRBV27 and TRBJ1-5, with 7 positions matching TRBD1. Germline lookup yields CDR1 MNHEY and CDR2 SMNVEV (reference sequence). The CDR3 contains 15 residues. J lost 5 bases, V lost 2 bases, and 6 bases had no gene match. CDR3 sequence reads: CASSLEGADYQPQHF. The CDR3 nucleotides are TGTGCCAGCAGTTTAGAGGGGGCTGACTATCAGCCCCAGCATTTT.

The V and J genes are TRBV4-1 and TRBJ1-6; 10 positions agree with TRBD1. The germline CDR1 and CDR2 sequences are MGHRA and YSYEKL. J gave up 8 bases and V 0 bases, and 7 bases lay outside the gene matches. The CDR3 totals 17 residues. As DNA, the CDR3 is TGCGCCAGCAGCCAAGAGGCCGGGACAGGGGCCGATTCACCCCTCCACTTT. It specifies CASSQEAGTGADSPLHF.